A single sample gave rise to the 19 T cell receptor beta chains below, sequenced in a study of blood T cell repertoires in COVID-19. The assay was immunoSEQ multiplex PCR, and TCRdb's table has in-frame clones only and misses some. The sample lists tens of thousands of clones, 70% to 80% occurring once. Material: peripheral blood. Receptor source: a human donor in a cohort sampled during active COVID-19.

The chain carries TRBV27 and TRBJ2-6; no definite D call. The germline CDR1 and CDR2 sequences are MNHEY and SMNVEV (reference sequence). With 8 bases removed from V and 0 bases from J, the gap between germline ends came to 17 bases. The CDR3 has 17 residues. CDR3 sequence (DNA): TGTGCCAGCTCCCCAATGTACGTGGCCTCTGGGGCCAACGTCCTGACTTTC. Translating gives CASSPMYVASGANVLTF. The full variable domain, with the rest looked up from reference TRBV27 and TRBJ2-6, is EAQVTQNPRYLITVTGKKLTVTCSQNMNHEYMSWYRQDPGLGLRQIYYSMNVEVTDKGDVPEGYKVSRKEKRNFPLILESPSPNQTSLYFCASSPMYVASGANVLTFGAGSRLTVL.

The chain employs TRBV30 and TRBJ2-3; D not certain. V lost 5 bases and J lost 7, with 10 bases in between. The germline CDR1 and CDR2 sequences are GTSNPN and SVGIG (reference sequence). This CDR3 contains 11 residues. CDR3 amino acids: CAWEHMNTQYF. As DNA, the CDR3 is TGTGCCTGGGAGCATATGAATACGCAGTATTTT.

J is TRBJ1-1 and V is TRBV30; 7 bases agree with TRBD1. The CDR3 is 13 residues long. Germline V gene lookup returns CDR1 GTSNPN and CDR2 SVGIG (reference sequence). V shed 3 bases and J 2 bases; nucleotides not matched to a gene: 3. The DNA for the CDR3 is TGTGCCTGGAGGACAGGGTTCAACACTGAAGCTTTCTTT. Its translation is CAWRTGFNTEAFF.

The gene calls are TRBV28 and TRBJ2-4; D is possibly TRBD1 (6 bases). From germline, CDR1 is MDHEN and CDR2 SYDVKM. The CDR3 totals 16 residues. Trimming pared 2 bases from V and 6 bases from J, leaving 17 bases between. CDR3 sequence: CASSLEDSNFANIQYF. The CDR3 region has the DNA TGTGCCAGCAGTTTAGAGGACAGCAACTTCGCAAACATTCAGTACTTC.

The CDR3 here is CASSYVGQGTYEQYF. The CDR3, as DNA: TGTGCCAGCAGTTACGTGGGACAGGGAACCTACGAGCAGTACTTC. This sequence joins TRBV6-6 and TRBJ2-7; 9 positions match TRBD1. Per the germline V gene, CDR1 is MNHNY and CDR2 is SVGAGI (reference sequence). The V segment lost 2 bases and the J segment 2 bases; nucleotides outside the gene matches: 4. This CDR3 is 15 amino acids long.

V is TRBV11-2 and J is TRBJ2-7; 10 nucleotides match TRBD1. With V trimmed by 4 bases and J by 4 bases, 7 bases remained unmatched. CDR3 length: 15 amino acids. CDR1 is SGHAT and CDR2 is FQNNGV in the germline V gene. This CDR3 reads CASSSSGTGEYEQYF. The DNA for the CDR3 is TGTGCCAGCAGCTCGTCCGGGACAGGGGAGTACGAGCAGTACTTC.

The chain is built from TRBV28 and TRBJ2-5, with D maybe TRBD1 (5 bases). This CDR3 comprises 14 residues. Germline assignment: CDR1 MDHEN and CDR2 SYDVKM. V was trimmed by 7 bases and J by 0 bases, leaving 12 bases between them. DNA of the CDR3: TGTGCCAGCACCATGACAGTGAACCAAGAGACCCAGTACTTC. It encodes CASTMTVNQETQYF.

J is TRBJ1-2 and V is TRBV6-4; D not resolved. CDR1 is MRHNA and CDR2 is SNTAGT in the germline V gene. The germline V and J ends were trimmed by 7 bases and 4 bases, with 7 bases remaining between them. The CDR3 loop spans 11 amino acids. The CDR3 DNA follows: TGTGCCAGCATGGCGGTCTATGGCTACACCTTC. Its protein product is CASMAVYGYTF.

The rearrangement links TRBV14 to TRBJ2-7, with a possible D match to TRBD1 (5 bases). V was shortened by 1 base and J by 3 bases, with 10 bases between the two germline ends. Germline V gene lookup returns CDR1 SGHDN and CDR2 FVKESK. The CDR3 spans 14 residues. CDR3: CASSQGFQGYEQYF. The CDR3 bases are TGTGCCAGCAGCCAAGGTTTTCAGGGCTACGAGCAGTACTTC. Full variable domain (outside the CDR3, taken from reference TRBV14 and TRBJ2-7): EAGVTQFPSHSVIEKGQTVTLRCDPISGHDNLYWYRRVMGKEIKFLLHFVKESKQDESGMPNNRFLAERTGGTYSTLKVQPAELEDSGVYFCASSQGFQGYEQYFGPGTRLTVT.

CDR3 residues: CASGLGRTVSGDTQYF. The CDR3 DNA reads TGTGCTAGTGGTTTGGGAAGGACAGTTTCAGGGGATACGCAGTATTTT. The chain has TRBV12-5 and TRBJ2-3, with a possible D match to TRBD1 (6 bases). Trimming shortened V by 1 base and J by 6 bases, and 17 bases separated the two germline ends. This CDR3 is built from 16 residues. The germline V gene encodes CDR1 LGHNT and CDR2 FRNRAP.

This sequence joins TRBV7-9 and TRBJ1-1; D unclear. Between the trimmed V and J ends, which lost 1 base and 2 bases, there was a span of 11 bases. CDR1 is SEHNR and CDR2 is FQNEAQ in the germline V gene (reference sequence). This CDR3 is 15 amino acids long. The CDR3: CASSLGNSLNTEAFF. Written as DNA, the CDR3 is TGTGCCAGCAGCTTAGGCAACAGCTTAAACACTGAAGCTTTCTTT.

The chain couples TRBV6-6 to TRBJ1-2; a weak D match, TRBD1 (5 bases). CDR3 length equals 13 residues. Germline V gives CDR1 MNHNY, CDR2 SVGAGI (reference sequence). Trimming cost V 0 bases and J 5 bases, with 7 bases left between them. The CDR3 sequence is CASSYSGEYGYTF. The DNA for the CDR3 is TGTGCCAGCAGTTACTCAGGGGAATATGGCTACACCTTC.

To note about this clone: The junction shows a germline mismatch at one end, possibly a read error. CDR3 nucleotide sequence: TGTGCCAGCAGCCTAGGGTTAGTTTACGGGGAGCTGTTTTTT. As protein: CASSLGLVYGELFF. The chain has TRBV13 and TRBJ2-2; D is undetermined. CDR1 is PRHDT, CDR2 FYEKMQ, per germline (reference sequence). The CDR3 length is 14 residues.

This chain uses TRBV5-4 with TRBJ2-7; weak D call: TRBD1 (5 bases). Germline V gene sequence: CDR1 SGHNT, CDR2 YYREEE (reference sequence). The CDR3 contains 13 residues. V dropped 3 bases and J dropped 4 bases, with 11 bases sitting between them. The CDR3 protein is CASSSFDRYEQYF. The CDR3 DNA is TGTGCCAGCAGCTCCTTTGACAGATACGAGCAGTACTTC.

With regard to this clone: The same CDR3 is also encoded by other DNA sequences in this sample. This chain links TRBV5-5 with TRBJ1-4, with D tentatively TRBD1 (5 bases). The CDR3 runs to 14 residues. Trimming stripped 5 bases from V and 4 bases from J, with 12 bases between. Germline CDR1 reads SGHKS; CDR2 reads YYEKEE (reference sequence). The CDR3 bases are TGTGCCAGCAGTTTATGGGGGGGTAATGAAAAACTGTTTTTT. This sequence encodes CASSLWGGNEKLFF.

This clone was picked up a small number of times. The gene calls are TRBV11-3 and TRBJ1-1; D is undetermined. Germline V gene lookup returns CDR1 SGHNT and CDR2 YENEEA. CDR3 length: 12 amino acids. Trimming took 8 bases from V and 3 from J, leaving 10 bases between them. The CDR3, as DNA: TGTGCCAGCTCAGGTTTAGACACTGAAGCTTTCTTT. Amino acid sequence: CASSGLDTEAFF.

The chain couples TRBV18 to TRBJ2-7, with 11 bases that match TRBD1. The germline V gene encodes CDR1 KGHSH and CDR2 LQKENI. The CDR3 length is 14 residues. Trimming at V came to 3 bases and at J to 7 bases, leaving 5 bases not matched to a gene. This CDR3 is CASSPGTGGTEQYF. The CDR3 DNA follows: TGTGCCAGCTCACCTGGGACAGGGGGTACAGAGCAGTACTTC.

The chain employs TRBV28 and TRBJ2-5; perhaps TRBD1 as D (5 bases). The V gene's germline CDR1 is MDHEN and CDR2 SYDVKM. The CDR3 spans 12 residues. V gave up 6 bases and J gave up 5 bases, with 10 bases separating them. CDR3 loop: CASRTALETQYF. Written as DNA, the CDR3 is TGTGCCAGCAGGACAGCGTTGGAGACCCAGTACTTC.

As DNA, the CDR3 is TGTGCCAGCCTGTCTAGCGGGACCTCCTACGAGCAGTACTTC. Protein: CASLSSGTSYEQYF. The chain uses TRBV2 and TRBJ2-7; 9 bases are shared with TRBD2. Germline CDR1 and CDR2: SNHLY and FYNNEI. The CDR3 contains 14 residues. J gave up 0 bases and V 8 bases, and 5 bases lay outside the gene matches.